The present T cell receptor (beta chain) was sequenced within a study of blood T cell repertoires in COVID-19. Whole-study context: Sites across the United States, Italy and Spain contributed samples from acute and convalescent COVID-19. T cells, B-cell-depleted T cells, or PBMCs supplied cDNA or gDNA.

In the study's own analysis: From reference gene primer amplification, estimates of nucleated cell counts were derived. Profiling relied on immunoSEQ multiplex PCR, and the TCRdb table lists in-frame clones only, not all of them. V, J and clone size derive from that table, while D and trimming were established from the DNA sequence. Here the sample spans approximately 63,000 clones, about nine tenths being singletons. V was pared by 0 bases and J by 4 bases, with 9 bases between. The CDR3 is 14 residues long. The germline V gene has CDR1 SGHDN and CDR2 FVKESK. This receptor was taken from a human donor in a cohort sampled during active COVID-19. The chain employs TRBV14 and TRBJ1-2, with D uncertain. Sequencing was performed on peripheral blood. The CDR3 loop is CASSQDRGIYGYTF. The CDR3 DNA reads as TGTGCCAGCAGCCAAGATCGCGGTATCTATGGCTACACCTTC.